This passage covers 9 T cell receptor beta chains from one sample sequenced in a study of blood T cell repertoires in COVID-19. The protocol was immunoSEQ multiplex PCR, while the TCRdb copy is restricted to in-frame clones and leaves out a portion. This table holds over 45,000 clones, around 83% found once. Specimen: peripheral blood. The receptor set was obtained from a man aged 60 to 69 with active COVID-19.

This chain uses TRBV19 with TRBJ2-7; 7 nucleotides match TRBD2. This CDR3 comprises 16 residues. V shed 5 bases and J 1 base; nucleotides not matched to a gene: 11. CDR1 LNHDA and CDR2 SQIVND come from the germline V gene (reference sequence). In DNA, the CDR3 is TGTGCCAGTAGTGCCGACCGGCGGGAGTCTTCCTACGAGCAGTACTTC. Amino acids: CASSADRRESSYEQYF.

The chain carries TRBV28 and TRBJ2-3; TRBD2 is a possible D gene (6 bases). This CDR3 spans 17 amino acids. Per the germline V gene, CDR1 is MDHEN and CDR2 is SYDVKM. V dropped 5 bases and J dropped 1 base, with 19 bases sitting between them. In DNA form, the CDR3 reads TGTGCCAGCAGTCGCCGGGACTCCTACCTTCGCACAGATACGCAGTATTTT. Its translation: CASSRRDSYLRTDTQYF.

The rearrangement uses TRBV5-1 and TRBJ1-2; no firm D call. This CDR3 has 16 amino acids. The V gene lost 0 bases and the J gene lost 0 bases, with 12 bases spanning the gap. Per the germline V gene, CDR1 is SGHRS and CDR2 is YFSETQ. CDR3 sequence reads: CASSLGFDISNYGYTF. The CDR3 nucleotides read TGCGCCAGCAGCTTGGGTTTCGACATTTCTAACTATGGCTACACCTTC.

Here the CDR3 DNA reads TGTGCCAGCAGCTCCGGGTCTGCACTAAATGAGCAGTTCTTC. Translation gives CASSSGSALNEQFF. The genes are TRBV7-8 and TRBJ2-1; no clear D gene. The CDR3 is made up of 14 amino acids. Trimming stripped 4 bases from V and 7 bases from J, with 14 bases between. Germline-derived CDR1 and CDR2 are SGHVS and FQNEAQ.

This rearrangement joins TRBV7-6 to TRBJ2-7, with a weak D call TRBD2 (6 bases). Per germline, CDR1 SGHVS and CDR2 FNYEAQ. Trimming removed 1 base at V and 4 bases at J, with 14 bases between. The CDR3 sequence is 15 residues long. The CDR3 DNA reads TGTGCCAGCAGCTTAGGTAACGCGGGGCCTTACGAGCAGTACTTC. Its translation is CASSLGNAGPYEQYF.

V and J are TRBV10-3 and TRBJ2-7, with TRBD2 as a possible D gene (6 bases). V was trimmed by 5 bases and J by 3 bases, leaving 14 bases between them. Germline V gene sequence: CDR1 ENHRY, CDR2 SYGVKD. This CDR3 contains 14 residues. CDR3 coding DNA: TGTGCCATCAGTTTCGGACTATCAAGCTACGAGCAGTACTTC. Translating gives CAISFGLSSYEQYF.

The gene calls are TRBV20-1 and TRBJ2-3; TRBD2 matches at 12 bases. J lost 3 bases, V lost 3 bases, and 10 bases had no gene match. This CDR3 region has 17 residues. Germline V gene lookup returns CDR1 DFQATT and CDR2 SNEGSKA (reference sequence). CDR3: CSASRLAGVVKTDTQYF. CDR3 nucleotide sequence: TGCAGTGCTAGTAGACTAGCGGGAGTCGTGAAAACAGATACGCAGTATTTT.

The CDR3 bases are TGCGCCAGCAGCTTGGGCGGGAGTCCCTACAATGAGCAGTTCTTC. Its translation: CASSLGGSPYNEQFF. This chain connects TRBV5-1 to TRBJ2-1; the match to TRBD2 covers 7 bases. V trimming: 0 bases; J trimming: 2 bases; junction bases outside the gene matches: 2. Germline loops: CDR1 SGHRS, CDR2 YFSETQ. This CDR3 spans 15 amino acids.

The chain uses TRBV2 and TRBJ2-1; D gene uncertain. The CDR3 sequence is 14 residues long. CDR1 and CDR2 (germline): SNHLY, FYNNEI. Deletions cut 4 bases from V and 5 bases from J, with 12 bases between. The CDR3 loop is CASSGAPFNNEQFF. CDR3 DNA: TGTGCCAGCAGTGGGGCCCCCTTTAACAATGAGCAGTTCTTC.